This T cell receptor beta chain was sequenced in a study of OX40 agonist ivuxolimab in advanced cancers. About the full investigation: Ivuxolimab, which targeted the costimulatory receptor OX40 (CD134), was an agonistic, fully human IgG2 monoclonal antibody. Intravenous ivuxolimab was administered to patients every 2 weeks at six dose levels: 0.01, 0.1, 0.3, 1.5, 3 and 10 mg/kg. Of the roughly 52 dose-escalation patients, hepatocellular carcinoma was present in roughly 19, melanoma in approximately 15, renal cell carcinoma in 9 and head and neck cancer in 9. In the dose-escalation cohort, around four fifths of patients were male, and the mean age was around 60 years with a range of roughly 23 to 79. Patients were allowed to have had prior anti-PD-1, anti-PD-L1 or anti-CTLA-4 therapy, and around 40% of the dose-escalation patients had previously received checkpoint inhibitors. Three dose-escalation patients achieved partial responses, one with hepatocellular carcinoma and two with cutaneous melanoma. Peripheral TCRbeta sequencing aimed to test whether ivuxolimab altered TCR sequence diversity and caused clonal T-cell expansion. The paper covers the monotherapy dose-escalation part of the phase I ivuxolimab trial, which included N ≈ 50 patients. General study outcomes and caveats: Low levels of normalized T-cell clonal expansion were also seen in some patients who did not respond. After ivuxolimab, expanded clones were on average more numerous among CD8+ T cells than among CD4+ T cells. At doses of 0.1 to 3.0 mg/kg, clonal expansion of both CD4+ and CD8+ blood T cells was observed from baseline to week 6. The antigen specificity of the peripheral T cells that underwent clonal expansion was not determined. In the 0.1-3.0 mg/kg groups, partial responders had among the lowest normalized peripheral clonal expansion, particularly in CD8+ T cells.

Comment on this clone: It lacks a known antigen. Per-nucleotide qualities are absent, and no much larger clonotype sits a single base away.

The germline V gene encodes CDR1 WNHNN and CDR2 SYGVQD (reference sequence). V lost 3 bases and J lost 0 bases; the stretch between them is 8 bases long. The CDR3 runs 15 residues from the cysteine to the phenylalanine. Left in the record is the CDR3 DNA by itself, 45 bases read in frame from the first base. Genomic DNA was extracted from sorted cells for sequencing of the TCRbeta CDR3 region. The immunoSEQ Assay was used to sequence the TCRbeta CDR3 regions. The source is immuneACCESS, and TCRdb retained only in-frame sequences with V and J called. Part of the clones is not carried over; for the studies checked, unresolved V genes explain less than half of this, and the remainder is unexplained. Present in this sample are about 94,000 clones, over 75% of which were seen just once. Of the sample, more than 0.25% falls within the top ten clones. Patients with autoimmune disease history or receiving systemic immunosuppression were excluded from the trial. In every dose cohort, peripheral blood was drawn for TCR sequencing at baseline, cycle 4 day 1, and cycle 7 day 1. The samples were taken from a phase I, first-in-human, multicenter, open-label dose-escalation trial of ivuxolimab. The trial enrolled adults with locally advanced or metastatic head and neck squamous cell, hepatocellular, melanoma or renal cell carcinoma. Before TCR sequencing, CD4+ T cells and CD8+ T cells from peripheral blood were sorted into separate populations.

The receptor's source is an adult with an advanced solid tumor such as melanoma, head and neck, liver or kidney cancer. The material was CD4+ or CD8+ T cells sorted from blood, obtained in a trial of the OX40 agonist ivuxolimab. Rearrangement joined TRBV10-1 to TRBJ1-4, with no confidently assigned D gene. The sequence in DNA is TGCGCCAGCAGTGAAACGGATGCAACTAATGAAAAACTGTTTTTT. Its coded protein is CASSETDATNEKLFF.